A selection of T cell receptor beta chains follows, all from one sample in a study of T cells after yellow fever vaccination. Each CDR3 protein gets one entry after TCRdb re-called the 5' RACE reads with MiXCR. The sample holds approximately 550,000 distinct CDR3 sequences, roughly 13% seen once. The source was PBMCs, collected on the day of the yellow fever booster vaccination. These receptor sequences come from a man aged 25 to 40 who received the YFV17D yellow fever vaccine. The CDR3 runs from the conserved cysteine through the conserved F or W. The D gene is left open where the match is weak. Rows may omit the clone size; those that give it use once, few, many or a size class.

CDR3nt,CDR3aa,v_gene,abundance,d_gene,j_gene
TGTGCCAGCAGTTACGGTAGCGGGAGGGTCTACGAGCAGTACTTC,CASSYGSGRVYEQYF,TRBV6-5,-,TRBD2,TRBJ2-7
TGCAGCGTTTTCCATTGGGCCGAGACCCAGTACTTC,CSVFHWAETQYF,TRBV29-1,few,-,TRBJ2-5
TGTGCCAGCAGTTCCCGGACTAGCGGGAGGGACCAGTTCTTC,CASSSRTSGRDQFF,TRBV27,many,TRBD2,TRBJ2-1
TGTGCCAGCAGCGTAGAAGTTAGCGCTAAGCAGTACTTC,CASSVEVSAKQYF,TRBV9,many,-,TRBJ2-7
TGTGCCAGCAGCTCCCGGGGACTAGTATATGAGCAGTTCTTC,CASSSRGLVYEQFF,TRBV7-8,few,TRBD2,TRBJ2-1
TGTGCCAGCAGCTCGCGGGACAGGGGATTGGAGGAGACCCAGTACTTC,CASSSRDRGLEETQYF,TRBV12-3/TRBV12-4,few,TRBD1,TRBJ2-5
TGCAGTGCCCCCGACGGACAAGTCAATCAGCCCCAGCATTTT,CSAPDGQVNQPQHF,TRBV20-1,many,-,TRBJ1-5
TGTGCCAGCACCCCGGATGTCACTGGAAACACCATATATTTT,CASTPDVTGNTIYF,TRBV28,many,-,TRBJ1-3
TGCAGTGCTAGAGTCCCACGACTAGCGGGAGCCTACAATGAGCAGTTCTTC,CSARVPRLAGAYNEQFF,TRBV20-1,-,TRBD2,TRBJ2-1
TGTGCCAGCACCCCGGACCCATCTCTGGAGCAGTACTTC,CASTPDPSLEQYF,TRBV7-6,few,-,TRBJ2-7
TGTGCCAGCAGTGATCAGCGGAGGCAGTTCTTC,CASSDQRRQFF,TRBV2,few,-,TRBJ2-1
TGCGCCAGCAGCTTGGGGGACGGCGGAGCAGATACGCAGTATTTT,CASSLGDGGADTQYF,TRBV5-1,-,-,TRBJ2-3
TGTGCCAGCAGTTTAGCGTTAGATCCTTACAATGAGCAGTTCTTC,CASSLALDPYNEQFF,TRBV27,-,-,TRBJ2-1
TGTGCCAGCAGTACAGGGACGTCGGCTGGCGAGCAGTACTTC,CASSTGTSAGEQYF,TRBV28,-,-,TRBJ2-7
TGTGCCAGCAGTTACTCCTATAATCAGCCCCAGCATTTT,CASSYSYNQPQHF,TRBV6-5,-,-,TRBJ1-5
TGTGCCAGCAGCAGAACCCTTAGCAATCAGCCCCAGCATTTT,CASSRTLSNQPQHF,TRBV2,many,-,TRBJ1-5
TGTGCCAGCAGCTTAGTCACAGGGGAGGAGACCCAGTACTTC,CASSLVTGEETQYF,TRBV7-9,-,TRBD1,TRBJ2-5
TGTGCCAGCAGTTCCCGGGTTATGCGACAAGAGACCCAGTACTTC,CASSSRVMRQETQYF,TRBV28,few,-,TRBJ2-5
TGTGCCTGGACCTATGGGGACAGGGCCTACGAGCAGTACTTC,CAWTYGDRAYEQYF,TRBV30,few,TRBD1,TRBJ2-7
TGTGCCAGCAGTTTTCCGGGCGTGGAGACCCAGTACTTC,CASSFPGVETQYF,TRBV12-3/TRBV12-4,many,-,TRBJ2-5
TGTGCCAGCAGTATTGACGGAATGAACACTGAAGCTTTCTTT,CASSIDGMNTEAFF,TRBV12-3/TRBV12-4,-,-,TRBJ1-1
TGTGCCAGCAGCACTTTCGCTGGCGGCGAGCAGTTCTTC,CASSTFAGGEQFF,TRBV7-9,-,-,TRBJ2-1
TGTGCCAGCAGCTTCAGGGGCCCGCGGGAGGAAGAGACCCAGTACTTC,CASSFRGPREEETQYF,TRBV7-2,-,TRBD2,TRBJ2-5
TGTGCCAGCAGTTTAGGGGGACTAGCGGGAATCACAGATACGCAGTATTTT,CASSLGGLAGITDTQYF,TRBV28,-,TRBD2,TRBJ2-3
TGTGCCAGCAGTAACCCGACGGGAGGGCCGACCGGGGAGCTGTTTTTT,CASSNPTGGPTGELFF,TRBV6-2/TRBV6-3,-,TRBD2,TRBJ2-2
TGTGCCAGCAGCTTGTCCCCGGGAGGGCCGAGGGAGACCCAGTACTTC,CASSLSPGGPRETQYF,TRBV7-2,few,TRBD2,TRBJ2-5
TGTGCCAGCAGTTGGTGGGAAACCTCCTACGAGCAGTACTTC,CASSWWETSYEQYF,TRBV28,-,-,TRBJ2-7
TGCAGTGCTAGAGATCCTCAGGGGTTGAACACTGAAGCTTTCTTT,CSARDPQGLNTEAFF,TRBV20-1,few,-,TRBJ1-1
TGTGCCAGCAGCTCCTCGGACAGGGGTGGAAACACCATATATTTT,CASSSSDRGGNTIYF,TRBV11-2,-,TRBD1,TRBJ1-3
TGTGCCAGCATAAAGCCGAACATCGGGAAGCAGTACTTC,CASIKPNIGKQYF,TRBV7-3,-,-,TRBJ2-7
TGTGCCTGGAGTGCACCGGGACAGGGCTGGGGAAACACCATATATTTT,CAWSAPGQGWGNTIYF,TRBV30,-,TRBD1,TRBJ1-3
TGCAGTGCTCGGGACCGACACTCTGGGGCCAACGTCCTGACTTTC,CSARDRHSGANVLTF,TRBV20-1,few,-,TRBJ2-6
TGTGCCAGCAGTTTTGGGGGGCGTGAGCAGTTCTTC,CASSFGGREQFF,TRBV6-6,-,-,TRBJ2-1
TGTGCCAGCAGCCAAGAGGGTCGGTTAACTGAAGCTTTCTTT,CASSQEGRLTEAFF,TRBV4-2,-,-,TRBJ1-1
TGTGCCAGCAGCCCCGCCTCTAGCGTACACAATGAGCAGTTCTTC,CASSPASSVHNEQFF,TRBV6-2/TRBV6-3,few,-,TRBJ2-1
TGTGCCAGCAGCTTAGAGCAGATAGCAGGTCTCGAGCAGTACTTC,CASSLEQIAGLEQYF,TRBV7-2,few,-,TRBJ2-7
TGTGCCAGCAGTGAAATGACCTGGCTTTGCACCTTC,CASSEMTWLCTF,TRBV2,few,-,TRBJ1-2
TGTGCCATAACCGGGACTAGTGGAAGTTACAATGAGCAGTTCTTC,CAITGTSGSYNEQFF,TRBV10-3,-,TRBD2,TRBJ2-1
TGCGCCAGCAGCCAAGATCCAGGACAGACTGCTTCACCCCTCCACTTT,CASSQDPGQTASPLHF,TRBV4-1,few,-,TRBJ1-6
TGCAGTGCTAGGGAGGACAGGGGGAAAGTGAATTCACCCCTCCACTTT,CSAREDRGKVNSPLHF,TRBV20-1,-,TRBD1,TRBJ1-6
TGTGCCACCAGCAGAGATCGGGGACCTAGCGTCCACGAGCAGTACTTC,CATSRDRGPSVHEQYF,TRBV15,few,-,TRBJ2-7
TGTGCCAGCAGTTACTCAGCCGGGGGGCTGTTAAACACTGAAGCTTTCTTT,CASSYSAGGLLNTEAFF,TRBV6-5,-,-,TRBJ1-1
TGTGCCAGCAGTAAACAGGGTGGCGATGAGCAGTTCTTC,CASSKQGGDEQFF,TRBV6-2/TRBV6-3,-,-,TRBJ2-1
TGTGCCAGCTCATATCGCGATCAGCCCCAGCATTTT,CASSYRDQPQHF,TRBV18,few,-,TRBJ1-5
TGTGCCAGCAGCTTATTACTAGCGGGAGGGAATGAGCAGTTCTTC,CASSLLLAGGNEQFF,TRBV7-3,few,TRBD2,TRBJ2-1
TGCAGTGCTAAAGACAGGGTAGAGACCCAGTACTTC,CSAKDRVETQYF,TRBV20-1,-,TRBD1,TRBJ2-5
TGTGCCATCAGTGAAGGGGACCGCTATGGCTACACCTTC,CAISEGDRYGYTF,TRBV10-3,-,-,TRBJ1-2
TGTGCCAGCAGTTTATACTTGGCCAACACTGAAGCTTTCTTT,CASSLYLANTEAFF,TRBV28,-,-,TRBJ1-1
TGTGCCAGTAGCCAACCCTCCGGACTGACCTACGAGCAGTACTTC,CASSQPSGLTYEQYF,TRBV19,few,-,TRBJ2-7
TGCGCCAGCAGCTTTTGGGCTAGCCCCGATACGCAGTATTTT,CASSFWASPDTQYF,TRBV5-1,-,-,TRBJ2-3
TGCGCCAGCAGCCAAGGGGGTCAGGGAAACATTCAGTACTTC,CASSQGGQGNIQYF,TRBV4-3,few,-,TRBJ2-4
TGCGCCAGCAGCCTAACCGGGGTAGATGGCTACACCTTC,CASSLTGVDGYTF,TRBV5-1,few,-,TRBJ1-2
TGCAGTGCAACCGGACTAGCGGGCTACAATGAGCAGTTCTTC,CSATGLAGYNEQFF,TRBV20-1,many,TRBD2,TRBJ2-1
TGCAGCGTGGGGACTAGCGGAAACACAGATACGCAGTATTTT,CSVGTSGNTDTQYF,TRBV29-1,many,TRBD2,TRBJ2-3
TGTGCCAGCAGTCCCCTGCTAGCGACCCAGTACTTC,CASSPLLATQYF,TRBV28,-,-,TRBJ2-5
TGTGCCAGCAGCTTATTCGGGGGCCTCACAGATACGCAGTATTTT,CASSLFGGLTDTQYF,TRBV7-2,-,-,TRBJ2-3
TGTGCCAGCAGCCAAGACATGAACACTGAAGCTTTCTTT,CASSQDMNTEAFF,TRBV16,few,-,TRBJ1-1